This TCR beta chain was captured in a study of response to subunit inactivated influenza vaccine. One entry per CDR3 protein results from TCRdb running MiXCR on the RT-PCR reads. Among over 650,000 distinct CDR3 sequences listed, 15% to 20% were seen once. This clonotype has a handful of counts. Its antigen is unknown. Study outcomes and limitations: New T cells are recruited in small numbers by each seasonal influenza vaccination, according to the authors' suggestion.

The CDR3 has 14 residues. The V end was cut by 3 bases, the J end by 1 base, with 6 bases between. V gene TRBV12-3 or TRBV12-4 combines with J gene TRBJ2-2; D is ambiguous. The TCR was taken from a man aged 50 to 59 who received an inactivated influenza vaccine. This specimen consisted of PBMCs from blood, obtained more than 4 days after vaccination. The CDR3 loop reads CASSFIGNTGELFF. In DNA, the CDR3 is TGTGCCAGCAGTTTTATCGGGAACACCGGGGAGCTGTTTTTT.